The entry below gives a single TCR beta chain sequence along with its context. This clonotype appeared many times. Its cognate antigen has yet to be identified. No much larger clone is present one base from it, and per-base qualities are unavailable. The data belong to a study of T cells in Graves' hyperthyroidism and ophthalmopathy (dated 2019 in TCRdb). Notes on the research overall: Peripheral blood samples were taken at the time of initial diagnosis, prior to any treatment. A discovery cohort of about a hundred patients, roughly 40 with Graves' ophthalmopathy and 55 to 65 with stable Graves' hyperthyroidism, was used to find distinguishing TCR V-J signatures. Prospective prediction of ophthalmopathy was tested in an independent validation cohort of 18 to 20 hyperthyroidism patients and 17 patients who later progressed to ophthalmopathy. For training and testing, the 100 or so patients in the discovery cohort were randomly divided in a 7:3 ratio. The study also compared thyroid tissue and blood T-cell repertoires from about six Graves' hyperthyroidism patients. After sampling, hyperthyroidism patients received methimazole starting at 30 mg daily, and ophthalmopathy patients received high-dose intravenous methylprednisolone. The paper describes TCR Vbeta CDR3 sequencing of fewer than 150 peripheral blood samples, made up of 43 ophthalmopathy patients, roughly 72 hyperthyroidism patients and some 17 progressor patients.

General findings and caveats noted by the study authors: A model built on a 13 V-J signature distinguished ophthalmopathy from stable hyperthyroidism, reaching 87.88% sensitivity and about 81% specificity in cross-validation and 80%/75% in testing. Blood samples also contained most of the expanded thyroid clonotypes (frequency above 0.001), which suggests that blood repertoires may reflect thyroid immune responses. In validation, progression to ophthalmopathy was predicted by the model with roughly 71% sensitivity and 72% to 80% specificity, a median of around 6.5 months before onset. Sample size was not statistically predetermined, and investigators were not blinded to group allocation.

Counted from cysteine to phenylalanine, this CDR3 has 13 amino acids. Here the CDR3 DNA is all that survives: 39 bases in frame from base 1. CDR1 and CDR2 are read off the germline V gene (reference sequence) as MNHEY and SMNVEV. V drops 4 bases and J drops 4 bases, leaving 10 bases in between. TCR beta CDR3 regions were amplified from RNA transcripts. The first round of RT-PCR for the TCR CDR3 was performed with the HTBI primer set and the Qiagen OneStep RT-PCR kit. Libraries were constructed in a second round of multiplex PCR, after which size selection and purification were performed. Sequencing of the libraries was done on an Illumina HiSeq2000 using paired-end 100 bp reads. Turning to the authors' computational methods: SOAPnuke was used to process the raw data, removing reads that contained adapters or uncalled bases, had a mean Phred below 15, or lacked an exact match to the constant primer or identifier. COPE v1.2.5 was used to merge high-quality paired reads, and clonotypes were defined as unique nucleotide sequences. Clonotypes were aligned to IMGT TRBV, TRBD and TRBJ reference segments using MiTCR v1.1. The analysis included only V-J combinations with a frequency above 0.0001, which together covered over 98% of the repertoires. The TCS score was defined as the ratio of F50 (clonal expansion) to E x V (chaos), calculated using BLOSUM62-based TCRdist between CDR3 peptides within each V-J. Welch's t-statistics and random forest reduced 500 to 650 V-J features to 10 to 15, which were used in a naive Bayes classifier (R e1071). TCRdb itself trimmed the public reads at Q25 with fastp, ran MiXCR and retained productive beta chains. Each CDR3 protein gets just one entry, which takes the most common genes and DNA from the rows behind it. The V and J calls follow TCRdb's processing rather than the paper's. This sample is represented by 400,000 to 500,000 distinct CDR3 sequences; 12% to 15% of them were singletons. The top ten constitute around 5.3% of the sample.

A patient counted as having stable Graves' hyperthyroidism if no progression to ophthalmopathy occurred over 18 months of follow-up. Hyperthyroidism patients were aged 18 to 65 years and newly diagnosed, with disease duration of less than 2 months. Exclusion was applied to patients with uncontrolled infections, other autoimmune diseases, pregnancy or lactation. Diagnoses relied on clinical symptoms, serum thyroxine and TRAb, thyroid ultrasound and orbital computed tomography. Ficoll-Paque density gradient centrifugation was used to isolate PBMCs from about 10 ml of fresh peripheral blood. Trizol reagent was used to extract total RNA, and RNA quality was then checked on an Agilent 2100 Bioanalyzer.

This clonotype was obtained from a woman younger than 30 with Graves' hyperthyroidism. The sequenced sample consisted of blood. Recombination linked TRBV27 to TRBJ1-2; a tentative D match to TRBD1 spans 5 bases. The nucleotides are TGTGCCAGCAGTTCGACAGTTTCCTATGGCTACACCTTC. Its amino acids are CASSSTVSYGYTF.